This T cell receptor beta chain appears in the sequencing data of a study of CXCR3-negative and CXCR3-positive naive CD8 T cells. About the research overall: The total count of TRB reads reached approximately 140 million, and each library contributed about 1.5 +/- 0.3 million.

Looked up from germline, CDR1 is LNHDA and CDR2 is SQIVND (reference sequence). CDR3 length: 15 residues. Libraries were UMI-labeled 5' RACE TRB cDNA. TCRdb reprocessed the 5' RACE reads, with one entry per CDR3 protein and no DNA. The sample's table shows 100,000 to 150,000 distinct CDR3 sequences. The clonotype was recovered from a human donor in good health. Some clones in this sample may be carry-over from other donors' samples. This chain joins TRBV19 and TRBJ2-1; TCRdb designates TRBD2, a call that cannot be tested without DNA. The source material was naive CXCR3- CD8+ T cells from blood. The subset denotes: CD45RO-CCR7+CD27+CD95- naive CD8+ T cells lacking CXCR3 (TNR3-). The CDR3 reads CASRVLAGARNEQFF.